The rows below give T cell receptor beta chains drawn from one sample of a study of blood T cell repertoires in COVID-19. Here immunoSEQ multiplex PCR was the method, and the copy in TCRdb shows in-frame clones only, minus some. The sample includes 140,000 to 150,000 clones, approximately 87% seen only once; the top ten take over 35%. Specimen: peripheral blood. These receptors were collected from a middle-aged man who had recovered from COVID-19. CDR3s include the opening cysteine and the closing phenylalanine or tryptophan. The D gene is left open where the match is weak. For some rows the clone size is stated as once, few or many, or as a class when expanded; others skip it.

clone_size j_call d_call v_call cdr3_aa cdr3_nt
- TRBJ2-4 - TRBV30 CAWGPYLAKNIQYF TGTGCCTGGGGCCCGTATCTAGCCAAAAACATTCAGTACTTC
- TRBJ1-5 TRBD1 TRBV6-5 CASSRTGEGNQPQHF TGTGCCAGCAGTCGGACAGGGGAGGGCAATCAGCCCCAGCATTTT
- TRBJ2-7 TRBD1 TRBV6-5 CASSPETGGIGEQYF TGTGCCAGCAGTCCGGAAACAGGGGGCATTGGCGAGCAGTACTTC
- TRBJ2-1 - TRBV12-3/TRBV12-4 CASSLSYEQFF TGTGCCAGCAGTTTATCCTATGAGCAGTTCTTC
- TRBJ1-6 TRBD1 TRBV6-4 CASSQQGSPNSPLHF TGTGCCAGCAGTCAACAGGGGAGCCCTAATTCACCCCTCCACTTT
- TRBJ1-1 - TRBV4-2 CASSQDGTRRMNTEAFF TGTGCCAGCAGCCAAGATGGAACCCGGAGGATGAACACTGAAGCTTTCTTT
- TRBJ1-1 - TRBV5-4 CASSLWGGTEAFF TGTGCCAGCAGCTTGTGGGGGGGGACTGAAGCTTTCTTT
- TRBJ2-1 TRBD2 TRBV6-2/TRBV6-3 CASSYGSGGAYNEQFF TGTGCCAGCAGTTATGGGAGCGGGGGGGCCTACAATGAGCAGTTCTTC
- TRBJ2-5 TRBD2 TRBV4-3 CASSQGLAAIQETQYF TGCGCCAGCAGCCAAGGACTAGCGGCCATCCAAGAGACCCAGTACTTC
- TRBJ1-1 TRBD1 TRBV19 CASSPSTGGTEAFF TGTGCCAGTAGTCCTTCTACAGGGGGCACTGAAGCTTTCTTT
once TRBJ2-3 TRBD2 TRBV6-2/TRBV6-3 CASSYAWGGADTQYF TGTGCCAGCAGTTACGCTTGGGGAGGGGCAGATACGCAGTATTTT
- TRBJ2-5 TRBD2 TRBV5-4 CASSANRGGSTQYF TGTGCCAGCAGCGCCAACCGGGGGGGATCGACCCAGTACTTC
- TRBJ2-3 - TRBV7-9 CASSPQSAQGDTQYF TGTGCCAGCAGCCCCCAGTCCGCACAGGGCGATACGCAGTATTTT
- TRBJ1-5 - TRBV9 CASSEGGGGNQPQHF TGTGCCAGCAGCGAAGGGGGGGGTGGCAATCAGCCCCAGCATTTT
- TRBJ2-3 - TRBV19 CASSMDTRNTDTQYF TGTGCCAGTAGTATGGACACACGTAACACAGATACGCAGTATTTT
- TRBJ1-3 - TRBV6-4 CASSPDSRGNTIYF TGTGCCAGCAGTCCGGACAGCCGTGGAAACACCATATATTTT
- TRBJ2-7 - TRBV4-1 CASSPEQGRGYEQYF TGCGCCAGCAGCCCCGAACAGGGACGAGGGTACGAGCAGTACTTC
- TRBJ1-1 - TRBV5-1 CASSLELSGVAEAFF TGCGCCAGCAGCTTGGAACTGAGCGGGGTAGCTGAAGCTTTCTTT
- TRBJ2-2 - TRBV5-1 CASSLVRWGVGNTGELFF TGCGCCAGCAGCTTGGTACGGTGGGGAGTGGGGAACACCGGGGAGCTGTTTTTT
- TRBJ2-6 TRBD1 TRBV6-6 CASSRTGGSGANVLTF TGTGCCAGCAGCCGGACAGGGGGCTCTGGGGCCAACGTCCTGACTTTC
- TRBJ2-7 TRBD1 TRBV3-1/TRBV3-2 CASSQEWTGGSEQYF TGTGCCAGCAGCCAAGAGTGGACAGGGGGCTCCGAGCAGTACTTC
- TRBJ1-1 TRBD1 TRBV27 CASSQLQGKVNTEAFF TGTGCCAGCAGTCAACTACAGGGGAAAGTGAACACTGAAGCTTTCTTT
- TRBJ1-5 - TRBV6-6 CATFRGSGNQPQHF TGTGCCACATTCAGGGGTTCGGGCAATCAGCCCCAGCATTTT
few TRBJ1-1 - TRBV7-2 CASSSNANSNTEAFF TGTGCCAGCAGCTCAAATGCCAACTCCAACACTGAAGCTTTCTTT
medium-sized TRBJ2-1 - TRBV9 CASSPSTSNEQFF TGTGCCAGCAGCCCGTCGACTAGCAATGAGCAGTTCTTC
- TRBJ1-2 - TRBV4-3 CASSQDSDSKGYTF TGCGCCAGCAGCCAAGATTCAGATAGCAAGGGCTACACCTTC
- TRBJ1-5 TRBD1 TRBV27 CASSHRPSFPDRAHDQPQHF TGTGCCAGCAGTCATAGACCCTCCTTCCCAGACAGGGCCCATGATCAGCCCCAGCATTTT
- TRBJ2-5 - TRBV9 CASSKTIRDQETQYF TGTGCCAGCAGTAAAACGATCAGGGACCAAGAGACCCAGTACTTC
- TRBJ1-2 - TRBV2 CASSERSARGYGYTF TGTGCCAGCAGTGAAAGGTCTGCACGAGGCTATGGCTACACCTTC
few TRBJ1-6 - TRBV30 CAWSRGGENSPLHF TGTGCCTGGAGTAGGGGCGGGGAGAATTCACCCCTCCACTTT
- TRBJ2-1 TRBD2 TRBV30 CACAAGLVPSEQFF TGTGCCTGCGCCGCGGGACTAGTCCCATCTGAGCAGTTCTTC
- TRBJ1-1 TRBD1 TRBV9 CASSVGKGTGNTEAFF TGTGCCAGCAGCGTAGGAAAAGGGACAGGGAACACTGAAGCTTTCTTT
- TRBJ1-4 TRBD1 TRBV27 CASTDGTGQEKLFF TGTGCCAGCACCGACGGGACAGGTCAAGAAAAACTGTTTTTT